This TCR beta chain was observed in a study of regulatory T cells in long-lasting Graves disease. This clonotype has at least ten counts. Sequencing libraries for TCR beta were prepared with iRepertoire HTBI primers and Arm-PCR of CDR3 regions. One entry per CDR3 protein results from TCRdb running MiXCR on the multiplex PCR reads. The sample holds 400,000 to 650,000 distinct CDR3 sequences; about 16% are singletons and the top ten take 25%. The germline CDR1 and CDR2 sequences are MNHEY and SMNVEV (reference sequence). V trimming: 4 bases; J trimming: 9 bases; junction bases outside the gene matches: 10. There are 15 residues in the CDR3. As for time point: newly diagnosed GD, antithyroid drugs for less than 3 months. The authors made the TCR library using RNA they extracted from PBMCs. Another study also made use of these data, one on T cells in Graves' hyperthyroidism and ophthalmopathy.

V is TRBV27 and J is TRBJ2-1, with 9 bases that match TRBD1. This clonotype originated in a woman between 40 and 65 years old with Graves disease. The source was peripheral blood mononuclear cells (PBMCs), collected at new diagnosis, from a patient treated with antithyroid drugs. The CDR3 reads CASSYPPGTGSEQFF. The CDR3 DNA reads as TGTGCCAGCAGTTACCCTCCCGGGACAGGGAGTGAGCAGTTCTTC.